This T cell receptor beta chain originates from a study of OX40 agonist ivuxolimab in advanced cancers. TCRdb keeps only in-frame clones here, not all; method: immunoSEQ multiplex PCR. Here the sample spans some 100,000 clones, less than 90% being singletons. Baseline, cycle 4 day 1, and cycle 7 day 1 were the blood sampling points. Trimming removed 6 bases at V and 7 bases at J, with 15 bases between. This CDR3 has 14 residues. From germline, CDR1 is SGHVS and CDR2 FQNEAQ. This clonotype was sampled from an adult with an advanced solid tumor such as melanoma, head and neck, liver or kidney cancer. Here the sequenced sample was CD4+ or CD8+ T cells sorted from blood, taken in a trial of the OX40 agonist ivuxolimab. The chain joins TRBV7-8 to TRBJ1-4, with a weak D call TRBD1 (6 bases). The chain's CDR3 is CASSYYQGGEKLFF. The CDR3 DNA reads TGTGCCAGCAGTTACTACCAAGGGGGTGAAAAACTGTTTTTT.